The 12 T cell receptor beta chains below come from one sample, sequenced in a study of post-analysis software for immune sequencing data. Study observations and caveats: Several TRBV segments, TRBV5-6, TRBV5-1 and TRBV20-1 among them, were found more frequent in patients than controls.

The antigens for these receptors are not known. Unique molecular identifiers were present in the TCR beta cDNA libraries. TCRdb analysed the PCR reads with MiXCR anew, one entry per CDR3 protein. The table has 750,000 to 900,000 distinct CDR3 sequences, 40% to 55% seen once. The sequenced sample consisted of blood. The receptors originated from a girl aged 5-17 years with multiple sclerosis.

Many counts were recorded for this clonotype. The chain combines TRBV27 with TRBJ1-2; D is ambiguous. Trimming shortened V by 2 bases and J by 4 bases, and 14 bases separated the two germline ends. This CDR3 contains 15 residues. Germline V gene sequence: CDR1 MNHEY, CDR2 SMNVEV (reference sequence). The CDR3 DNA follows: TGTGCCAGCAGTTTAATCCCCCGAACACGCTATGGCTACACCTTC. Protein sequence: CASSLIPRTRYGYTF.

The chain is built from TRBV7-6 and TRBJ1-5, with D hard to call. Germline loops: CDR1 SGHVS, CDR2 FNYEAQ. V was clipped by 9 bases and J by 0 bases, with 15 bases between them. The CDR3 consists of 15 residues. The CDR3 here is CASSEDGDSNQPQHF. In nucleotides, the CDR3 is TGTGCCAGTAGCGAGGACGGAGATAGCAATCAGCCCCAGCATTTT.

This clonotype was detected only a few times. The chain joins TRBV15 to TRBJ1-2; no clear D gene. The CDR3 consists of 16 residues. V lost 0 bases and J lost 4, with 15 bases in between. Germline CDR1 LNHNV, CDR2 YYDKDF (reference sequence). The CDR3 sequence is CATSRDRPARSYGYTF. The DNA of the CDR3 is TGTGCCACCAGCAGAGACCGCCCGGCCAGGTCCTATGGCTACACCTTC.

This rearrangement joins TRBV20-1 to TRBJ1-2; D unresolved. The V end was cut by 3 bases, the J end by 1 base, with 15 bases between. Germline CDR1 reads DFQATT; CDR2 reads SNEGSKA (reference sequence). The CDR3 has 15 residues. The CDR3 DNA is TGCAGTGCTAGGGTTACAGCCCCTGTTAACTATGGCTACACCTTC. Its protein product is CSARVTAPVNYGYTF.

The rearrangement joins TRBV20-1 to TRBJ2-4; D may be TRBD1 (5 bases). This CDR3 is 15 amino acids long. CDR1 is DFQATT, CDR2 SNEGSKA, per germline (reference sequence). The V and J ends lost 6 bases and 1 base respectively, with 16 bases between them. The CDR3 protein is CSALRQRAAKNIQYF. DNA of the CDR3: TGCAGTGCGCTCCGACAGCGAGCGGCCAAAAACATTCAGTACTTC.

The chain combines TRBV4-2 with TRBJ2-2; the D is unclear. Germline CDR1 and CDR2: LGHNA and YNFKEQ. CDR3 size: 13 residues. Trimming took 1 base from V and 9 from J, leaving 9 bases between them. DNA of the CDR3: TGTGCCAGCAGCCAAGTCGAAGGGCGGGAGCTGTTTTTT. As protein: CASSQVEGRELFF.

This clonotype showed up just a few times. V gene TRBV9 combines with J gene TRBJ2-1; 9 bases match TRBD2. This CDR3 region has 16 residues. The V segment lost 3 bases and the J segment 8 bases; nucleotides outside the gene matches: 12. Germline V gives CDR1 SGDLS, CDR2 YYNGEE. CDR3 amino acids: CASSEGGLAFGDEQFF. The DNA for the CDR3 is TGTGCCAGCAGCGAGGGGGGACTAGCCTTTGGTGATGAGCAGTTCTTC.

This clonotype appeared once. This chain connects TRBV6-6 to TRBJ1-5; D unresolved. CDR1 and CDR2 (germline): MNHNY, SVGAGI (reference sequence). The length of the CDR3 is 13 residues. V lost 0 bases to trimming and J lost 9 bases, with 9 bases between them. CDR3 nucleotide sequence: TGTGCCAGCAGTTACTCGAGTGAGGGGCCCCAGCATTTT. Translating gives CASSYSSEGPQHF.

This clonotype occurred a few times. The CDR3, as DNA: TGCAGTGCTAGAGTCCCATTAGAGCCCCAGCATTTT. Translating it yields CSARVPLEPQHF. The V call is TRBV20-1, the J call TRBJ1-5; D call uncertain. The germline V gene has CDR1 DFQATT and CDR2 SNEGSKA (reference sequence). There are 12 residues in the CDR3. V was trimmed by 1 base and J by 8 bases, leaving 9 bases between them.

J is TRBJ1-2 and V is TRBV12-3 or TRBV12-4; D uncertain. This CDR3 contains 13 residues. The V gene lost 3 bases and the J gene lost 8 bases, with 13 bases spanning the gap. The CDR3 DNA reads as TGTGCCAGCAGTTTGGGCTACATGCCAGGCTACACCTTC. As protein: CASSLGYMPGYTF.

This chain connects TRBV28 to TRBJ2-1, with 9 bases matching TRBD1. V was pared by 5 bases and J by 10 bases, with 9 bases of the junction left unmatched. CDR1 MDHEN and CDR2 SYDVKM come from the germline V gene. The CDR3 contains 14 residues. The CDR3 is CASSQDRGIGEQFF. The CDR3 DNA is TGTGCCAGCAGTCAGGACAGGGGAATTGGGGAGCAGTTCTTC.

The chain is built from TRBV5-1 and TRBJ2-1, with a tentative D call TRBD2 (6 bases). This CDR3 has 14 amino acids. From germline, CDR1 is SGHRS and CDR2 YFSETQ. V was shortened by 4 bases and J by 6 bases, with 14 bases between the two germline ends. The CDR3 coding sequence is TGCGCCAGCAGCACCCGACTAGAGGTCAATGAGCAGTTCTTC. It translates to CASSTRLEVNEQFF.